Here is one T cell receptor beta chain with its context. The protocol was immunoSEQ multiplex PCR, while the TCRdb copy is restricted to in-frame clones and leaves out a portion. The sample yields roughly 420,000 clones, approximately 88% seen once. Enrollees, about 18 to 95 years old, lived in some 24 US areas. Participants' own reports of clinical history determined their cohort assignment. CDR1 MGHRA and CDR2 YSYEKL come from the germline V gene. The ends were cut back, 1 base at V and 1 base at J, with 10 bases in the middle. The CDR3 is 16 amino acids. The data belong to a study of blood T cell repertoires in COVID-19.

This chain joins TRBV4-1 and TRBJ2-2, with D perhaps matching TRBD1 (5 bases). The sequence was obtained from a woman younger than 45 with acute COVID-19. The specimen was PBMCs or T cells enriched from blood (not recorded which). CDR3 sequence: CASSQVGHRNTGELFF. In nucleotides, the CDR3 is TGCGCCAGCAGCCAAGTCGGACACAGGAACACCGGGGAGCTGTTTTTT.